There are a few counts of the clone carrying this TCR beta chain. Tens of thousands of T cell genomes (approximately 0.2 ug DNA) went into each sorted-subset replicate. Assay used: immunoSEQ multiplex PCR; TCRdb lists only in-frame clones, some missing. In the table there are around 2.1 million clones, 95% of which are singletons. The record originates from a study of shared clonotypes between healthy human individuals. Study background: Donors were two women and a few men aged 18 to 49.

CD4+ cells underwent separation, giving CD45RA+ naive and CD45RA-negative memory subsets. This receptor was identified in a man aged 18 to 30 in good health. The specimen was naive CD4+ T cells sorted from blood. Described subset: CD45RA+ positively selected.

The CDR3 nucleotides read TGTGCCAGCATCGACGCGGATAGCAATCAGCCCCAGCATTTT. Amino acid sequence: CASIDADSNQPQHF. The rearrangement uses TRBV7-9 and TRBJ1-5; D not certain. The V end lost 7 bases, the J end lost 0 bases, and 10 bases lay between the germline ends. The CDR3 is made up of 14 amino acids. CDR1 SEHNR and CDR2 FQNEAQ come from the germline V gene (reference sequence). Using reference TRBV7-9 and TRBJ1-5 for the parts outside the CDR3, the full variable domain is DTGVSQNPRHKITKRGQNVTFRCDPISEHNRLYWYRQTLGQGPEFLTYFQNEAQLEKSRLLSDRFSAERPKGSFSTLEIQRTEQGDSAMYLCASIDADSNQPQHFGDGTRLSIL.